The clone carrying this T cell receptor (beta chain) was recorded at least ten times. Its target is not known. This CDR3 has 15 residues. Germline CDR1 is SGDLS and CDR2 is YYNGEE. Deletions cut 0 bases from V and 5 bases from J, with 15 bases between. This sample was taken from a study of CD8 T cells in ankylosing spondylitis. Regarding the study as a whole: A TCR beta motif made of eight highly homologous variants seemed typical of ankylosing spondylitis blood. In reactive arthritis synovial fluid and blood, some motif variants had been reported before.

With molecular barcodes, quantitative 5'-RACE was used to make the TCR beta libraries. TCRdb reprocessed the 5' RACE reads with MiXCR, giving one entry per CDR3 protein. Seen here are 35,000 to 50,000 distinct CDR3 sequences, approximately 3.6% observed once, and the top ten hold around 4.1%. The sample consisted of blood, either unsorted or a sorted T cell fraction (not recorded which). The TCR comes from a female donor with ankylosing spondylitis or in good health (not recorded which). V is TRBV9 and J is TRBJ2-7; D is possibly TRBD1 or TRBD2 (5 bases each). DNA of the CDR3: TGTGCCAGCAGCGTAGGGGGGTCCTCCCCTAACGAGCAGTACTTC. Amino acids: CASSVGGSSPNEQYF.